Presented here are 31 T cell receptor beta chains from one specimen sequenced in a study of T-cell reconstitution after alpha-beta-depleted transplantation in children. The TCRbeta library was prepared with unique molecular identifiers. TCRdb re-called the PCR reads with MiXCR, one entry per CDR3 protein. Among approximately 150,000 distinct CDR3 sequences listed, around 8.5% were seen once. The source was PBMCs, mostly from graft donor cells, collected 180 days after TCRalphabeta/CD19-depleted stem cell transplant. The source of these receptors is a female patient aged 2 to 10 who had a stem cell transplant for congenital amegakaryocytic thrombocytopenia, so the T cells may come from the graft donor.

This clonotype was recorded at least ten times. J is TRBJ1-2 and V is TRBV10-3; 7 positions agree with TRBD1. Per germline, CDR1 ENHRY and CDR2 SYGVKD. J gave up 3 bases and V 5 bases, and 0 bases lay outside the gene matches. The CDR3 length is 12 residues. CDR3 region: CAISTGDYGYTF. The DNA of the CDR3 is TGTGCCATCAGTACAGGGGACTATGGCTACACCTTC.

This clonotype was observed a handful of times. V is TRBV12-3 or TRBV12-4 and J is TRBJ2-3, with 12 positions matching TRBD2. The V and J ends lost 4 bases and 0 bases, in that order; junction bases with no gene match: 2. This CDR3 has 16 residues. CDR3 DNA sequence: TGTGCCAGCAGTTGGGGGACTAGCGGGAGCACAGATACGCAGTATTTT. This gives the protein CASSWGTSGSTDTQYF.

This clonotype was counted only a few times. The V call is TRBV12-3 or TRBV12-4, the J call TRBJ1-4; D is unclear. V was cut by 5 bases and J by 0 bases, with 13 bases left in between. There are 16 residues in the CDR3. CDR3 in DNA: TGTGCCAGCAGTCGAATCTTGACATCAACTAATGAAAAACTGTTTTTT. It codes for CASSRILTSTNEKLFF.

This clonotype was seen at least ten times. This chain joins TRBV28 and TRBJ2-3; no clear D gene. V dropped 8 bases and J dropped 0 bases, with 12 bases sitting between them. The CDR3 spans 14 residues. From germline, CDR1 is MDHEN and CDR2 SYDVKM. This chain's CDR3 is CASHDGASTDTQYF. CDR3 DNA sequence: TGTGCCAGCCACGACGGTGCTAGCACAGATACGCAGTATTTT.

This clonotype was observed at least ten times. The chain is built from TRBV4-1 and TRBJ1-1; D possibly corresponds to TRBD1 (5 bases). V lost 6 bases, J lost 6 bases, and 11 bases lay in between. The V gene's germline CDR1 is MGHRA and CDR2 YSYEKL. CDR3 size: 12 residues. CDR3 nucleotides: TGCGCCAGCAGTTCCATGGGGGCTGAAGCTTTCTTT. Encoded protein: CASSSMGAEAFF.

This clonotype was seen at least ten times. The chain employs TRBV29-1 and TRBJ2-7; D is perhaps TRBD1 or TRBD2 (5 bases each). The CDR3 contains 11 residues. Trimming cost V 7 bases and J 0 bases, with 7 bases left between them. Per the germline V gene, CDR1 is SQVTM and CDR2 is ANQGSEA. Written as DNA, the CDR3 is TGCAGCGCTGGGACCTCCTACGAGCAGTACTTC. Translation gives CSAGTSYEQYF.

The CDR3 protein is CASSPEVNTEAFF. The CDR3 DNA is TGTGCCAGCTCACCAGAGGTGAACACTGAAGCTTTCTTT. The genes are TRBV18 and TRBJ1-1; D is ambiguous. The CDR3 contains 13 residues. The V gene lost 2 bases and the J gene lost 0 bases, with 4 bases spanning the gap. Germline lookup yields CDR1 KGHSH and CDR2 LQKENI.

This rearrangement joins TRBV7-6 to TRBJ2-6; TRBD1 matches at 7 bases. CDR1 and CDR2 (germline): SGHVS, FNYEAQ. This CDR3 has 16 amino acids. V gave up 5 bases and J gave up 9 bases; unmatched junction bases: 13. This chain's CDR3 is CASSERTGPLVNVLTF. CDR3 nucleotide sequence: TGTGCCAGCAGCGAGAGGACAGGCCCTTTAGTCAACGTCCTGACTTTC.

This clonotype was counted many times. This chain joins TRBV5-1 and TRBJ2-5; D possibly matches TRBD1 or TRBD2 (6 bases each). This CDR3 contains 14 residues. V was clipped by 9 bases and J by 4 bases, with 19 bases between them. Per the germline V gene, CDR1 is SGHRS and CDR2 is YFSETQ. The CDR3 DNA reads as TGCGCCACCTCAGCGGGCAGGGGACCAGAGACCCAGTACTTC. This sequence encodes CATSAGRGPETQYF. The whole variable domain, remainder taken from reference TRBV5-1 and TRBJ2-5, is KAGVTQTPRYLIKTRGQQVTLSCSPISGHRSVSWYQQTPGQGLQFLFEYFSETQRNKGNFPGRFSGRQFSNSRSEMNVSTLELGDSALYLCATSAGRGPETQYFGPGTRLLVL.

This clonotype was seen repeatedly, ten times or more. The gene calls are TRBV20-1 and TRBJ2-5; 8 bases align to TRBD2. V lost 5 bases to trimming and J lost 4 bases; unmatched junction nucleotides: 15. CDR1 is DFQATT, CDR2 SNEGSKA, per germline (reference sequence). The length of the CDR3 is 16 residues. The CDR3 loop reads CSAGVTSGPAGETQYF. The CDR3 nucleotides are TGCAGTGCTGGGGTTACTAGCGGACCCGCCGGAGAGACCCAGTACTTC.

This clonotype was detected ten times or more. The rearrangement uses TRBV20-1 and TRBJ2-5; 9 bases are shared with TRBD1. The CDR3 length is 12 residues. Germline CDR1 is DFQATT and CDR2 is SNEGSKA (reference sequence). V shed 6 bases, J shed 3 bases, and the junction held 2 bases outside the gene matches. CDR3 loop: CSARTGEETQYF. The CDR3 DNA sequence: TGCAGTGCGAGGACAGGGGAAGAGACCCAGTACTTC.

This clonotype was counted many times. The chain couples TRBV27 to TRBJ2-1; D call uncertain. Trimming took off 4 bases at V and 0 bases at J, with 10 bases between the two ends. This CDR3 is built from 15 residues. CDR1 is MNHEY and CDR2 is SMNVEV in the germline V gene (reference sequence). The CDR3 DNA reads as TGTGCCAGCAGTTCGGTTATGTCCTCCTACAATGAGCAGTTCTTC. Its translation: CASSSVMSSYNEQFF.

The chain links TRBV7-2 to TRBJ2-7; possibly TRBD1 for D (6 bases). Trimming took off 5 bases at V and 3 bases at J, with 17 bases between the two ends. CDR3 length equals 15 residues. Germline lookup yields CDR1 SGHTA and CDR2 FQGNSA. CDR3 nucleotides: TGTGCCAGCAGCCCTCTTTGGGGGCAAAGCTACGAGCAGTACTTC. It translates to CASSPLWGQSYEQYF.

This clonotype came up many times. V gene TRBV11-2 combines with J gene TRBJ2-1, with no clear D. The CDR3 is 13 amino acids. Germline CDR1 is SGHAT and CDR2 is FQNNGV. Trimming stripped 3 bases from V and 6 bases from J, with 9 bases between. The chain's CDR3 is CASSFGGVNEQFF. Written as DNA, the CDR3 is TGTGCCAGCAGCTTCGGCGGTGTCAATGAGCAGTTCTTC.

As regards this clonotype: The junction and the germline gene differ at one end; a read error may be behind it. The chain couples TRBV28 to TRBJ1-2; D may be TRBD1 (5 bases). Per germline, CDR1 MDHEN and CDR2 SYDVKM. The CDR3 length is 14 residues. CDR3: CASSPGGEGRGYAF. The CDR3 nucleotides are TGTGCCAGCAGCCCCGGTGGGGAAGGGAGGGGCTACGCCTTC.

A few counts support this clonotype. The chain links TRBV7-9 to TRBJ2-3; TRBD2 matches at 9 bases. Germline V gene data show CDR1 as SEHNR and CDR2 as FQNEAQ (reference sequence). This CDR3 spans 18 amino acids. Germline trimming cut 1 base from V and 2 bases from J; bases unmatched to any gene: 10. CDR3 bases: TGTGCCAGCAGCTTAGGTCTCTCGGCTAGCGGGGACACAGATACGCAGTATTTT. Translated, it gives CASSLGLSASGDTDTQYF.

This chain uses TRBV18 with TRBJ2-7, with D perhaps being TRBD1 or TRBD2 (6 bases each). V was shortened by 4 bases and J by 0 bases, with 13 bases between the two germline ends. The CDR3 totals 15 residues. Per the germline V gene, CDR1 is KGHSH and CDR2 is LQKENI. The CDR3 loop is CASSLGGSRSYEQYF. CDR3 nucleotides: TGTGCCAGCTCACTCGGGGGCTCCCGCTCCTACGAGCAGTACTTC.

This clonotype was seen many times. The rearrangement uses TRBV10-3 and TRBJ1-1, with 8 bases fitting TRBD1. Germline-derived CDR1 and CDR2 are ENHRY and SYGVKD. The CDR3 is made up of 14 amino acids. Germline trimming cut 4 bases from V and 6 bases from J; bases unmatched to any gene: 7. The CDR3 spells CAISARGQGAEAFF. The CDR3 bases are TGTGCCATCAGTGCCAGGGGGCAGGGGGCTGAAGCTTTCTTT.

This clonotype showed up many times. The chain recombines TRBV7-2 with TRBJ2-2; D is unclear. This CDR3 region has 13 residues. With 5 bases removed from V and 6 bases from J, the gap between germline ends came to 10 bases. The germline gives CDR1 SGHTA, CDR2 FQGNSA. CDR3 sequence reads: CASSLRSPGELFF. Written as DNA, the CDR3 is TGTGCCAGCAGCCTCCGATCGCCCGGGGAGCTGTTTTTT.

J is TRBJ2-5 and V is TRBV3-1; D tentatively reads TRBD1 or TRBD2 (5 bases each). V was pared by 2 bases and J by 4 bases, with 17 bases between. Germline CDR1 reads LGHDT; CDR2 reads YNNKEL (reference sequence). This CDR3 region has 16 residues. The CDR3 region has the DNA TGTGCCAGCAGCCAAACCGGGACGGCCCTGGGAGAGACCCAGTACTTC. It codes for CASSQTGTALGETQYF.

This clonotype was detected only a few times. The chain uses TRBV7-3 and TRBJ2-3, with D uncertain. Germline CDR1 is SGHTA and CDR2 is FQGTGA. Trimming took 0 bases from V and 5 from J, leaving 6 bases between them. The CDR3 is made up of 13 amino acids. The CDR3 sequence is CASSLTPRDTQYF. The CDR3 nucleotides read TGTGCCAGCAGCTTAACCCCGAGAGATACGCAGTATTTT.

This clonotype was counted many times. The rearrangement joins TRBV6-2 or TRBV6-3 to TRBJ2-5, with D tentatively TRBD2 (5 bases). The ends were cut back, 4 bases at V and 0 bases at J, with 9 bases in the middle. The CDR3 loop spans 14 amino acids. Germline V gene sequence: CDR1 MNHEY, CDR2 SVGEGT. CDR3 bases: TGTGCCAGCAGTTCTTGGGAGAACCAAGAGACCCAGTACTTC. It encodes CASSSWENQETQYF.

A note on this clonotype: This may stem from a read error, because a much larger clone lies one nucleotide away. The rearrangement joins TRBV10-3 to TRBJ2-5, with D possibly being TRBD1 (5 bases). The length of the CDR3 is 14 residues. The germline gives CDR1 ENHRY, CDR2 SYGVKD. The CDR3 bases are TGTGCCATCAGTGAGGACAGTTTCCAAGGGACCCAGTACTTC. Translated, it gives CAISEDSFQGTQYF.

This rearrangement joins TRBV7-2 to TRBJ2-7; 7 bases match TRBD1. The J segment lost 2 bases and the V segment lost 3 bases, leaving 7 bases of the junction unmatched. Germline assignment: CDR1 SGHTA and CDR2 FQGNSA. The CDR3 loop spans 15 amino acids. The CDR3: CASSFSGTDPYEQYF. In nucleotides, the CDR3 is TGTGCCAGCAGCTTTTCCGGGACAGATCCCTACGAGCAGTACTTC.

This clonotype was detected ten times or more. The chain employs TRBV29-1 and TRBJ2-1, with D unresolved. This CDR3 contains 16 residues. Germline loops: CDR1 SQVTM, CDR2 ANQGSEA. V was trimmed by 0 bases and J by 2 bases, leaving 14 bases between them. CDR3: CSVEEGIERTYNEQFF. The CDR3 DNA reads as TGCAGCGTTGAAGAGGGCATAGAAAGAACCTACAATGAGCAGTTCTTC.

This clonotype has a count of ten or more. CDR3 sequence: CSIDREAFF. CDR3 DNA sequence: TGCAGCATAGACAGGGAAGCTTTCTTT. The chain carries TRBV29-1 and TRBJ1-1; a weak D match, TRBD1 (6 bases). Deletions cut 8 bases from V and 8 bases from J, with 9 bases between. The CDR3 runs 9 residues. The germline gives CDR1 SQVTM, CDR2 ANQGSEA.

This clonotype was seen at least ten times. The chain recombines TRBV29-1 with TRBJ2-7; D is ambiguous. There are 11 residues in the CDR3. Germline CDR1 reads SQVTM; CDR2 reads ANQGSEA. V lost 7 bases to trimming and J lost 3 bases, with 10 bases between them. Here the CDR3 DNA reads TGCAGCGCAATTGCCGGCTACGAGCAGTACTTC. Protein sequence: CSAIAGYEQYF.

This clonotype appeared a few times. The rearrangement uses TRBV4-1 and TRBJ2-1, with TRBD2 identical over 9 bases. Germline assignment: CDR1 MGHRA and CDR2 YSYEKL. The ends lost 4 bases at V and 9 bases at J; junction bases unmatched: 7. The CDR3 has 14 amino acids. Written as DNA, the CDR3 is TGCGCCAGCAGCCCGGGACTAGCTTCGGGTGAGCAGTTCTTC. Protein: CASSPGLASGEQFF.

A few counts support this clonotype. This chain uses TRBV2 with TRBJ2-5; 7 bases align to TRBD1. In germline, CDR1 is SNHLY, CDR2 FYNNEI. Trimming cost V 6 bases and J 5 bases; bases outside gene matches: 12. The CDR3 spans 15 residues. This CDR3 is CASRPRRQGDETQYF. The CDR3 DNA reads TGTGCCAGCAGACCTCGTCGGCAGGGGGACGAGACCCAGTACTTC.

The genes are TRBV11-3 and TRBJ2-1, with 11 bases identical to TRBD2. Per germline, CDR1 SGHNT and CDR2 YENEEA. This CDR3 region has 16 residues. The J segment lost 7 bases and the V segment lost 4 bases, leaving 9 bases of the junction unmatched. The CDR3 bases are TGTGCCAGCAGCTCGAATAGCGGGAGGGCCAGAAATGAGCAGTTCTTC. Translating it yields CASSSNSGRARNEQFF.

This clonotype was observed at least ten times. The gene calls are TRBV20-1 and TRBJ1-2; tentative D call: TRBD1 (6 bases). CDR3 size: 14 residues. CDR1 and CDR2 from the germline V gene are DFQATT and SNEGSKA (reference sequence). V lost 3 bases to trimming and J lost 4 bases, with 15 bases between them. The CDR3 nucleotides read TGCAGTGCTAGGCCGGGGCAGGGGTCCTATGGCTACACCTTC. Encoded protein: CSARPGQGSYGYTF.